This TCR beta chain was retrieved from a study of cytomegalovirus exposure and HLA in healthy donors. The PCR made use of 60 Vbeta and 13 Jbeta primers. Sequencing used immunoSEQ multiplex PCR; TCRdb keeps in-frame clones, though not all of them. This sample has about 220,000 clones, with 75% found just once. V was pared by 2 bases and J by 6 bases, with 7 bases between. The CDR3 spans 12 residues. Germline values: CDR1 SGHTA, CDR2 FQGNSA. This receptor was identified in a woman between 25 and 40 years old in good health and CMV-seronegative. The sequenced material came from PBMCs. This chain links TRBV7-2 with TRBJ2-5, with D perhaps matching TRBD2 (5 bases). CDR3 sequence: CASSLQRQTQYF. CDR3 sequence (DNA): TGTGCCAGCAGCTTACAGCGGCAGACCCAGTACTTC.